Each of the 26 T cell receptor beta chains below was sequenced from the same sample in a study of beta chain features in type 1 diabetes. Regarding the study as a whole: A moderate, significant TCRB CDR3 shortening appeared in type 1 diabetes across four CD4+ subsets.

Every bit of the isolated RNA underwent reverse transcription, so sequencing read expressed TCRB transcripts. Clones were sequenced by immunoSEQ multiplex PCR, and TCRdb holds only the in-frame ones, with some missing. Of 130,000 or so clones in the sample, about 15% were seen once. Their antigens remain unidentified. Sequences were obtained from central memory CD4+ T cells from blood. The receptors derive from a man aged 30 to 39 with type 1 diabetes.

The chain recombines TRBV13 with TRBJ2-7; D gene ambiguous. The germline V and J ends were trimmed by 0 bases and 3 bases, with 12 bases remaining between them. Germline CDR1 and CDR2: PRHDT and FYEKMQ (reference sequence). This CDR3 has 15 amino acids. The CDR3 protein is CASSLGPLRIYEQYF. The CDR3 nucleotides are TGTGCCAGCAGCTTAGGCCCGCTACGGATCTACGAGCAGTACTTC.

The chain has TRBV7-9 and TRBJ1-2, with D possibly matching TRBD1 (5 bases). Germline V gene sequence: CDR1 SEHNR, CDR2 FQNEAQ (reference sequence). Trimming took off 0 bases at V and 4 bases at J, with 18 bases between the two ends. The CDR3 has 17 amino acids. For the CDR3, the DNA is TGTGCCAGCAGCTTAGCGAGAGGGCAGGGAAATGGCTATGGCTACACCTTC. This sequence encodes CASSLARGQGNGYGYTF.

The chain joins TRBV7-9 to TRBJ2-2, with D tentatively TRBD1 (5 bases). From germline, CDR1 is SEHNR and CDR2 FQNEAQ (reference sequence). The CDR3 has 16 amino acids. Trimming shortened V by 6 bases and J by 2 bases, and 16 bases separated the two germline ends. CDR3: CASSPGSQGNTGELFF. CDR3 bases: TGTGCCAGCAGTCCCGGTAGTCAGGGAAACACCGGGGAGCTGTTTTTT.

This clone was found a few times. The chain is built from TRBV7-2 and TRBJ2-3; TRBD2 might be the D (5 bases). This CDR3 is 13 amino acids long. The V end was cut by 2 bases, the J end by 5 bases, with 8 bases between. The germline CDR1 and CDR2 sequences are SGHTA and FQGNSA. Here the CDR3 reads CASSLNEGDTQYF. The CDR3 DNA reads as TGTGCCAGCAGCTTAAATGAGGGAGATACGCAGTATTTT.

Written as DNA, the CDR3 is TGCGCCAGCAGCCCCTCGGTAGCCTACGAGCAGTACTTC. Encoded protein: CASSPSVAYEQYF. J is TRBJ2-7 and V is TRBV5-1; the D is unclear. The germline CDR1 and CDR2 sequences are SGHRS and YFSETQ. V lost 4 bases, J lost 2 bases, and 10 bases lay in between. The CDR3 is 13 residues long. Using reference TRBV5-1 and TRBJ2-7 for the parts outside the CDR3, the full variable domain is KAGVTQTPRYLIKTRGQQVTLSCSPISGHRSVSWYQQTPGQGLQFLFEYFSETQRNKGNFPGRFSGRQFSNSRSEMNVSTLELGDSALYLCASSPSVAYEQYFGPGTRLTVT.

The chain uses TRBV4-3 and TRBJ2-3; D is tentatively TRBD1 or TRBD2 (6 bases each). There are 16 residues in the CDR3. Deletions cut 0 bases from V and 3 bases from J, with 13 bases between. Germline V gene sequence: CDR1 LGHNA, CDR2 YSLEER. The CDR3 loop reads CASSQDTGRWTDTQYF. CDR3 DNA sequence: TGCGCCAGCAGCCAAGATACAGGGAGGTGGACAGATACGCAGTATTTT.

This clone was counted only a few times. This chain uses TRBV4-3 with TRBJ2-2, with D perhaps being TRBD1 or TRBD2 (5 bases each). Trimming removed 2 bases from V and 4 bases from J, with 14 bases in between. CDR3 length equals 16 residues. Germline loops: CDR1 LGHNA, CDR2 YSLEER. The CDR3: CASSQNRDPSTGELFF. Written as DNA, the CDR3 is TGCGCCAGCAGCCAAAACCGGGACCCGAGCACCGGGGAGCTGTTTTTT.

This clone was seen a few times. This chain connects TRBV9 to TRBJ2-2; D may match TRBD1 or TRBD2 (5 bases each). V lost 3 bases and J 0 bases, leaving 12 bases between the germline ends. Germline V gene lookup returns CDR1 SGDLS and CDR2 YYNGEE. The CDR3 runs to 16 residues. As DNA, the CDR3 is TGTGCCAGCAGCGCTCCCTGGGGGACGAACACCGGGGAGCTGTTTTTT. This sequence encodes CASSAPWGTNTGELFF.

In this sample, this clone turned up a few times. The chain employs TRBV30 and TRBJ1-5, with D hard to call. CDR1 is GTSNPN and CDR2 is SVGIG in the germline V gene (reference sequence). The CDR3 is made up of 13 amino acids. Trimming took 5 bases from V and 3 from J, leaving 11 bases between them. Here the CDR3 reads CAWANSPNQPQHF. The CDR3 DNA is TGTGCCTGGGCAAACAGTCCCAATCAGCCCCAGCATTTT. The entire variable domain, with the rest obtained from reference TRBV30 and TRBJ1-5, is as follows: SQTIHQWPATLVQPVGSPLSLECTVEGTSNPNLYWYRQAAGRGLQLLFYSVGIGQISSEVPQNLSASRPQDRQFILSSKKLLLSDSGFYLCAWANSPNQPQHFGDGTRLSIL.

This chain joins TRBV5-1 and TRBJ2-3; D is uncertain. The CDR3 covers 14 residues. The germline V gene has CDR1 SGHRS and CDR2 YFSETQ. Trimming left V 1 base short and J 3 bases short, with 9 bases between. CDR3 sequence: CASSLYGKTDTQYF. In DNA, the CDR3 is TGCGCCAGCAGCTTGTATGGCAAAACAGATACGCAGTATTTT. Full variable domain (outside the CDR3, taken from reference TRBV5-1 and TRBJ2-3): KAGVTQTPRYLIKTRGQQVTLSCSPISGHRSVSWYQQTPGQGLQFLFEYFSETQRNKGNFPGRFSGRQFSNSRSEMNVSTLELGDSALYLCASSLYGKTDTQYFGPGTRLTVL.

The chain carries TRBV5-1 and TRBJ2-1; no definite D call. Trimming removed 1 base at V and 2 bases at J, with 10 bases between. The CDR3 length is 15 residues. Germline-derived CDR1 and CDR2 are SGHRS and YFSETQ. The CDR3 sequence is CASSLTKRAYNEQFF. Here the CDR3 DNA reads TGCGCCAGCAGCTTGACGAAACGGGCCTACAATGAGCAGTTCTTC.

This clone was detected many times. The J gene is TRBJ2-1, the V gene TRBV4-1; 14 bases line up with TRBD2. The ends lost 4 bases at V and 6 bases at J; junction bases unmatched: 8. Germline V lookup: CDR1 MGHRA, CDR2 YSYEKL. The CDR3 loop spans 17 amino acids. CDR3 protein: CASSPGLAGAVSNEQFF. CDR3 sequence (DNA): TGCGCCAGCAGCCCGGGACTAGCGGGGGCCGTTTCCAATGAGCAGTTCTTC.

This clone has more than one count but fewer than ten. This chain connects TRBV19 to TRBJ2-3, with D uncertain. The CDR3 runs 14 residues. Germline-derived CDR1 and CDR2 are LNHDA and SQIVND (reference sequence). V was shortened by 10 bases and J by 5 bases, with 19 bases between the two germline ends. The CDR3 region is CATTPGQSGDTQYF. CDR3 DNA: TGTGCCACCACCCCTGGGCAGTCCGGAGATACGCAGTATTTT.

This clone was detected a few times. The chain recombines TRBV19 with TRBJ1-5, with a tentative D call TRBD1 (5 bases). This CDR3 region has 15 residues. Germline V CDR1 and CDR2: LNHDA, SQIVND (reference sequence). V was pared by 8 bases and J by 7 bases, with 21 bases between. CDR3 DNA: TGTGCCAGTTCCGGGAGTGGGGGTCTAAAGCAGCCCCAGCATTTT. Amino acids: CASSGSGGLKQPQHF. The full variable domain, with the rest looked up from reference TRBV19 and TRBJ1-5, is DGGITQSPKYLFRKEGQNVTLSCEQNLNHDAMYWYRQDPGQGLRLIYYSQIVNDFQKGDIAEGYSVSREKKESFPLTVTSAQKNPTAFYLCASSGSGGLKQPQHFGDGTRLSIL.

V usage is TRBV7-2 and J usage is TRBJ2-3, with D hard to call. Germline V gene sequence: CDR1 SGHTA, CDR2 FQGNSA. V dropped 1 base and J dropped 2 bases, with 7 bases sitting between them. This CDR3 is built from 14 residues. CDR3 in DNA: TGTGCCAGCAGCTTAGTACGTCACACAGATACGCAGTATTTT. Its protein is CASSLVRHTDTQYF. The full variable domain, its missing parts supplied by reference TRBV7-2 and TRBJ2-3, is GAGVSQSPSNKVTEKGKDVELRCDPISGHTALYWYRQSLGQGLEFLIYFQGNSAPDKSGLPSDRFSAERTGGSVSTLTIQRTQQEDSAVYLCASSLVRHTDTQYFGPGTRLTVL.

The rearrangement uses TRBV7-2 and TRBJ2-7; tentatively, D is TRBD1 (5 bases). Germline V gene data show CDR1 as SGHTA and CDR2 as FQGNSA. V lost 2 bases to trimming and J lost 3 bases, with 8 bases between them. The CDR3 length is 13 residues. In DNA, the CDR3 is TGTGCCAGCAGCTTAACTGACAGCTACGAGCAGTACTTC. Protein sequence: CASSLTDSYEQYF.

V gene TRBV5-1 combines with J gene TRBJ2-3, with 12 bases lining up with TRBD2. Germline V gene sequence: CDR1 SGHRS, CDR2 YFSETQ. This CDR3 is 17 amino acids long. The V gene end was trimmed by 3 bases and the J gene end by 3 bases; junction bases not matched to a gene: 8. The CDR3 DNA reads as TGCGCCAGCAGCTATATGACTAGCGGGGGATTTACAGATACGCAGTATTTT. This gives the protein CASSYMTSGGFTDTQYF.

The chain employs TRBV18 and TRBJ2-5; D gene unclear. The CDR3 is 15 residues long. CDR1 and CDR2 (germline): KGHSH, LQKENI. Trimming cost V 1 base and J 5 bases, with 14 bases left between them. CDR3 region: CASSPREEAGETQYF. The CDR3 coding sequence is TGTGCCAGCTCACCACGCGAAGAGGCAGGCGAGACCCAGTACTTC. The full variable domain, in which reference TRBV18 and TRBJ2-5 provide the parts outside the CDR3, is NAGVMQNPRHLVRRRGQEARLRCSPMKGHSHVYWYRQLPEEGLKFMVYLQKENIIDESGMPKERFSAEFPKEGPSILRIQQVVRGDSAAYFCASSPREEAGETQYFGPGTRLLVL.

This clone showed up just a few times. The CDR3 DNA follows: TGTGCCATCACCAGTTATGGGGACACCGGGGAGCTGTTTTTT. It translates to CAITSYGDTGELFF. V usage is TRBV10-3 and J usage is TRBJ2-2; D gene uncertain. CDR1 is ENHRY and CDR2 is SYGVKD in the germline V gene. The CDR3 runs to 14 residues. Deletions cut 7 bases from V and 3 bases from J, with 12 bases between.

The chain has TRBV6-6 and TRBJ2-1, with TRBD1 as a possible D gene (6 bases). The CDR3 contains 15 residues. The ends were cut back, 4 bases at V and 13 bases at J, with 23 bases in the middle. CDR1 is MNHNY, CDR2 SVGAGI, per germline (reference sequence). CDR3 amino acids: CASSFNPGHLLSQFF. The CDR3 DNA follows: TGTGCCAGCAGTTTCAATCCGGGACACCTTTTATCACAGTTCTTC.

This clone was found a few times. V is TRBV5-1 and J is TRBJ2-5; D gene unclear. Between the trimmed V and J ends, which lost 4 bases and 0 bases, there was a span of 4 bases. The CDR3 totals 12 residues. Germline V gene data show CDR1 as SGHRS and CDR2 as YFSETQ. The DNA of the CDR3 is TGCGCCAGCAGCCCGAACCAAGAGACCCAGTACTTC. This codes for CASSPNQETQYF.

This clone was observed at least ten times. Additional DNA sequences in this sample encode the identical CDR3. The rearrangement uses TRBV9 and TRBJ1-1; possibly TRBD1 for D (6 bases). The V end was cut by 2 bases, the J end by 0 bases, with 11 bases between. Germline V gene lookup returns CDR1 SGDLS and CDR2 YYNGEE. The CDR3 loop spans 15 amino acids. This CDR3 is CASSVGQGMNTEAFF. For the CDR3, the DNA is TGTGCCAGCAGCGTTGGGCAGGGGATGAACACTGAAGCTTTCTTT.

The chain is built from TRBV30 and TRBJ2-6; a possible D gene is TRBD2 (6 bases). CDR3 length: 14 amino acids. The germline V gene encodes CDR1 GTSNPN and CDR2 SVGIG (reference sequence). Trimming removed 5 bases at V and 1 base at J, with 9 bases between. The CDR3 bases are TGTGCCTGGGTTGGGACTTCTGGGGCCAACGTCCTGACTTTC. This sequence encodes CAWVGTSGANVLTF.

This clone was found a few times. The V call is TRBV5-6, the J call TRBJ2-1; tentative D call: TRBD2 (6 bases). V shed 1 base and J shed 6 bases, with 8 bases lying between them. The germline V gene has CDR1 SGHDT and CDR2 YYEEEE. The CDR3 is made up of 13 amino acids. The CDR3: CASSLWGLNEQFF. The CDR3 nucleotides read TGTGCCAGCAGCTTGTGGGGACTCAATGAGCAGTTCTTC. Variable domain in full (rest from reference TRBV5-6 and TRBJ2-1): DAGVTQSPTHLIKTRGQQVTLRCSPKSGHDTVSWYQQALGQGPQFIFQYYEEEERQRGNFPDRFSGHQFPNYSSELNVNALLLGDSALYLCASSLWGLNEQFFGPGTRLTVL.

V usage is TRBV30 and J usage is TRBJ2-2; D remains unclear. Germline CDR1 and CDR2: GTSNPN and SVGIG (reference sequence). This CDR3 is built from 13 residues. V lost 5 bases and J 5 bases, leaving 12 bases between the germline ends. CDR3 region: CAWGLERTGELFF. CDR3 nucleotide sequence: TGTGCCTGGGGTCTGGAGAGAACCGGGGAGCTGTTTTTT.

This clone was seen a handful of times. The chain employs TRBV2 and TRBJ2-1; 11 bases map to TRBD1. The ends lost 3 bases at V and 2 bases at J; junction bases unmatched: 6. The CDR3 totals 17 residues. In germline, CDR1 is SNHLY, CDR2 FYNNEI. Written as DNA, the CDR3 is TGTGCCAGCAGTGATTTCGGGACAGGGGGGGCCTACAATGAGCAGTTCTTC. Protein: CASSDFGTGGAYNEQFF. Full variable domain (rest looked up from reference TRBV2 and TRBJ2-1): EPEVTQTPSHQVTQMGQEVILRCVPISNHLYFYWYRQILGQKVEFLVSFYNNEISEKSEIFDDQFSVERPDGSNFTLKIRSTKLEDSAMYFCASSDFGTGGAYNEQFFGPGTRLTVL.